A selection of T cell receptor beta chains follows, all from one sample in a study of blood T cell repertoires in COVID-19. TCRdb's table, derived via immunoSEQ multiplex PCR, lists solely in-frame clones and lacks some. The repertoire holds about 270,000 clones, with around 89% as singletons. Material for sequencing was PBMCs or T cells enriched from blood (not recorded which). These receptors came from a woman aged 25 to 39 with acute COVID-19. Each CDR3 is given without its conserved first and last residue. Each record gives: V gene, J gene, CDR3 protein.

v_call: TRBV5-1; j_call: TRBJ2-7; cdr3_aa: ASSFSGEGGYEQY
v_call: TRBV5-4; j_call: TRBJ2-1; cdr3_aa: ASTRLAGGDEQF
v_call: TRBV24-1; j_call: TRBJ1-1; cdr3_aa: ATSDLFHGGMNTEAF
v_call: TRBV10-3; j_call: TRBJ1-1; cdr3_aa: AISERRAEDTEAF
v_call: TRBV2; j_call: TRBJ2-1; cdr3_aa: ASSENKGSGTYNEQF
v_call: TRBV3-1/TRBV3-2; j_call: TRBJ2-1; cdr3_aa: ASSPTRESSYNEQF
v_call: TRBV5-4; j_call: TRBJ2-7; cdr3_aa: ASSQDPGQGLSYEQY
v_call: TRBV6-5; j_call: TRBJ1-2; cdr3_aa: ASSQSSYDYGYT
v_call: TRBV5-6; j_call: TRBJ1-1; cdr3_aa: ASSPTGGGAEAF
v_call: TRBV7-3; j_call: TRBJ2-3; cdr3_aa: ASSSRSSGLRDTQY
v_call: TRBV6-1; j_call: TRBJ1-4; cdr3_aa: ASSEAWGRDSTNEKLF
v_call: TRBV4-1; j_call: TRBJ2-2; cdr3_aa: ASSQEQGVNTGELF
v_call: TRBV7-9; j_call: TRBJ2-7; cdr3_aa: ASSPQQGTWDEQY
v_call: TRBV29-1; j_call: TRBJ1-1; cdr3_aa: SVPTDSMNTEAF
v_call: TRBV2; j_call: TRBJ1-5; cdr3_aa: ASSEQGASNQPQH
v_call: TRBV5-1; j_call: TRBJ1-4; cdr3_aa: ASSLAGPAYGGNEKLF
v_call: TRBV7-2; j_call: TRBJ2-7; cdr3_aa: ASSSYSGPYEQY
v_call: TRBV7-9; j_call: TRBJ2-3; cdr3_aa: ASSSGTSGRSDTQY
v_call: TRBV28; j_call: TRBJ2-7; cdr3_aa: ASSSPGQAPYEQY
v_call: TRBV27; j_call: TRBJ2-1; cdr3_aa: ASSFGNEQF
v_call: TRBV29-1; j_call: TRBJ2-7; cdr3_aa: SVKVQGGYEQY
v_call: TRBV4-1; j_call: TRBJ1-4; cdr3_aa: ASSQGGDPLFANEKLF
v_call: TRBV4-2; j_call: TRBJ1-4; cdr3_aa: ASSQQGAGEKLF
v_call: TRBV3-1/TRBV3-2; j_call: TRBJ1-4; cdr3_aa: ASSQDSRGGMGLF
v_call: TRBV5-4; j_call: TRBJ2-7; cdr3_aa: ASSQGGSEQY
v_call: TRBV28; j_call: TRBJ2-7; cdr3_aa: ASSLLGRGTYEQY
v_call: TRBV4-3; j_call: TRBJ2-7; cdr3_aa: ASSQDHSYEQY
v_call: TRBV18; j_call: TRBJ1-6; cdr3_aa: ASSPKDSNSPLH
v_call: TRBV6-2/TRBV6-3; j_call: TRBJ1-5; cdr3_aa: ASSYSLGEGQPQH
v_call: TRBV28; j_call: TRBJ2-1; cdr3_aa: ASRPLGGSYNEQF
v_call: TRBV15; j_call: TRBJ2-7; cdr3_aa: ATSRDLVAGVGEQY
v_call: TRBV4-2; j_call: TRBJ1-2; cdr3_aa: ASSQDKGHGYT
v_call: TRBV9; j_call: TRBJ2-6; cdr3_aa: ASSVGTGTGYSGANVLT
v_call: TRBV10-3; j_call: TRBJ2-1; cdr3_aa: AISVQGARDEQF
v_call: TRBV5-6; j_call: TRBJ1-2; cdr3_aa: ASSLVDSKSYGYT